This is a list of T cell receptor beta chains from one sample in a study of a mutant IDH1 vaccine in newly diagnosed glioma. The protocol was immunoSEQ multiplex PCR, while the TCRdb copy is restricted to in-frame clones and leaves out a portion. The sample lists roughly 25,000 clones; 80% to 95% were seen once. The source was PBMCs, collected from a glioma patient treated with radiotherapy, temozolomide or both. These receptors originate from a man in his thirties or forties with glioma. Each CDR3 is given with its conserved first and last residue. The order of the fields is V gene, J gene, CDR3 protein.

TRBV5-4	TRBJ2-2	CASSLGGRAYTGELFF
TRBV14	TRBJ1-6	CASSQGVGSYNSPLHF
TRBV6-6	TRBJ1-1	CASSSQIDGEAFF
TRBV12-5	TRBJ2-2	CASGPDIAPGGPGELFF
TRBV27	TRBJ1-1	CASRSVGKNTEAFF
TRBV11-2	TRBJ2-1	CASSLYRGLTSYNEQFF
TRBV10-2	TRBJ2-3	CASSGNHADTQYF
TRBV11-2	TRBJ2-3	CASSPRQGGSTDTQYF
TRBV2	TRBJ1-1	CASSRTGTGGTEAFF
TRBV5-5	.	CASSFGTDPPYEQYF
TRBV5-6	TRBJ2-5	CASSSHPLWETQYF
TRBV14	TRBJ2-7	CASSQILAGNSYEQYF
TRBV7-9	TRBJ2-7	CASSSGGSAAEQYF
TRBV6-5	TRBJ2-7	CASRPGTLNSYEQYF
TRBV18	TRBJ2-1	CASSPISPNEQFF
TRBV29-1	TRBJ1-4	CSAPDTNEKLFF
TRBV15	TRBJ1-6	CATSRVLGSHSPLHF
TRBV5-4	TRBJ2-5	CASSLGAGGDETQYF
TRBV6-5	TRBJ1-2	CASSYVGELYGYTF
TRBV15	TRBJ1-4	CATSSSSRLANEKLFF
TRBV30	TRBJ1-2	CAWSITHGYTF
TRBV7-9	TRBJ1-3	CASSPTTGWSGNTIYF
TRBV2	TRBJ1-5	CASSDPRGERVGDQPQHF
TRBV5-1	TRBJ1-1	CASSLGGDTEAFF
TRBV9	TRBJ1-2	CASSVVNIPGGYTF
TRBV5-8	TRBJ1-5	CASSLVQPQHF
TRBV25-1	TRBJ2-1	CASSVLTGTAYNEQFF
TRBV7-8	TRBJ1-5	CASSLFDYSNQPQHF
TRBV7-2	TRBJ1-2	CASSLGQGYGYTF
TRBV2	TRBJ1-1	CASSGDRGITEAFF
TRBV7-9	TRBJ1-2	CASSLAPQGAGGYTF
TRBV2	TRBJ1-1	CASSGQGARTEAFF
TRBV11-2	TRBJ2-3	CASSGPWDGDTDTQYF
TRBV18	TRBJ1-1	CASSPAVGFTEAFF
TRBV29-1	TRBJ1-2	CSVAGSSNYGYTF
TRBV19	TRBJ1-5	CASTWSGNQPQHF
TRBV11-1	TRBJ2-7	CASKASASYEQYF
TRBV14	TRBJ1-3	CASRETGPFFDTIYF
TRBV19	TRBJ2-1	CASSGSEGRSYNEQFF
TRBV7-7	TRBJ2-3	CASSLNLAGASGDTQYF
TRBV18	TRBJ2-1	CASSPQGQQFF
TRBV19	TRBJ1-3	CASTPWRFSNSGNTIYF
TRBV2	TRBJ1-6	CASSGTGKTSPLHF
TRBV30	TRBJ1-2	CAWSVRGNYGYTF
TRBV19	TRBJ1-4	CASRDRGNEKLFF
TRBV7-9	TRBJ2-7	CASSSLYEQYF
TRBV18	TRBJ1-1	CASSNWDRRRTEAFF
TRBV27	TRBJ2-1	CASSLSSYNEQFF
TRBV27	TRBJ1-2	CASSPRGNSLLFYGYTF
TRBV10-1	TRBJ1-1	CASREQGGDTEAFF
TRBV30	TRBJ2-1	CASLGGGPNEQFF